This T cell receptor beta chain was sequenced in a study of blood T cell repertoires in COVID-19 (dated by TCRdb to the early 2020s). Regarding the complete study: Samples from collaborators originated in the United States, Italy and Spain and spanned both the acute and convalescent phases of COVID-19. The material from the prospective study consisted of cDNA or gDNA derived from T cells, B-cell-depleted T cells, or PBMCs. Subjects who had been exposed to COVID-19, were actively infected with it, or had recovered from it provided the deeply sampled blood TCRbeta repertoires that made up the dataset. The repertoires were released in a freely available public database meant as a resource for research on the immune response to SARS-CoV-2. The samples were drawn from two sources: the first 160 participants of the ongoing ImmuneRACE study, and over 1,000 subjects contributed by 6 global collaborators. A de-identified subject ID, COVID-19 status, age in years and sex were almost always included in the sample metadata. Where HLA class I and class II types were available, the types were taken from metadata supplied by the sample provider, not from assay-based typing.

Overall study outcomes, separate from this receptor: How much clinical and demographic metadata was included differed by source and by participant, and the metadata was provided uncurated.

From the cysteine through the phenylalanine, the CDR3 covers 16 amino acids. The entry retains the CDR3 DNA only, 48 bases that are in frame from base 1. Looking up the germline V gene yields CDR1 SGHDN and CDR2 FVKESK. V loses 4 bases, J loses 4 bases, and the germline ends lie 17 bases apart. TCRbeta CDR3 regions were amplified from genomic DNA using the immunoSEQ Assay, a bias-controlled multiplex PCR. From the authors' description of their analysis: Within the assay, amplification of reference gene primers was used to estimate how many nucleated cells each sample contained. Sequence reads were collapsed and filtered to measure the absolute abundance of every unique TCRbeta CDR3 rearrangement. For each sample, productive Simpson clonality was calculated as the square root of Simpson's diversity index across productive rearrangements. TCRdb stores this immuneACCESS table with in-frame sequences only. Part of the clones is absent; in the studies checked, under half of the shortfall reflects unresolved V genes, and no reason is known for the rest. D and trimming come from the DNA, and the V and J calls and clone size come from that table. The sample data list about 360,000 clones, and 75% to 90% of these were observed just once. The top ten clones comprise around 7.5% of the sample.

One collaborating source in Seattle enrolled patients during active infection and followed them longitudinally through the course of disease. Collaborating institutions collected whole blood in K2EDTA tubes following their own protocols. For TCRbeta analysis, collaborators shipped samples in one of three forms: frozen whole blood, isolated PBMCs, or DNA extracted from either of those sample types. For this clone: It lacks a known antigen. No quality values exist for individual bases; no much larger clone is one base distant.

The sequenced sample consisted of peripheral blood. The clonotype comes from a woman aged 55-75 years with COVID-19, enrolled during active disease. The rearranged chain carries TRBV14 and TRBJ1-3, with the identity of the D gene unclear. The DNA sequence is as follows: TGTGCCAGCAGCCTAAACCGGGGATCCAAAGGAAACACCATATATTTT. This sequence encodes CASSLNRGSKGNTIYF. Beyond the CDR3, the reference TRBV14 and TRBJ1-3 genes provide the residues; the full variable domain reads: EAGVTQFPSHSVIEKGQTVTLRCDPISGHDNLYWYRRVMGKEIKFLLHFVKESKQDESGMPNNRFLAERTGGTYSTLKVQPAELEDSGVYFCASSLNRGSKGNTIYFGEGSWLTVV.